The T cell receptor beta chain described here comes from a study of cytomegalovirus exposure and HLA in healthy donors. Whole-study findings and limits: The authors enumerated 164 TCR beta chains as linked to cytomegalovirus. Many donors shared some public TCRs, even though most TCR sequences were rare. CMV antigen specificity was confirmed in vitro for a few CMV-associated chains.

The CDR3 runs 14 residues. The junction had 9 bases not matched to a gene; V was cut back by 6 bases and J by 8 bases. Germline CDR1 is MNHEY and CDR2 is SMNVEV (reference sequence). The method was immunoSEQ multiplex PCR; TCRdb's version includes in-frame clones alone and lacks a portion of them. Among 78,000 or so clones listed, 90% to 96% were seen once. On this clone: Its antigen remains unknown.

The origin of this receptor is a man younger than 35 in good health and CMV-seropositive. Material: PBMCs. This chain uses TRBV27 with TRBJ1-2; TRBD1 agrees at 10 bases. CDR3: CASRPGQGIEGYTF. The CDR3 DNA reads as TGTGCCAGCAGGCCGGGACAGGGGATCGAAGGCTACACCTTC.